This T cell receptor (beta chain) was obtained from a study of cytomegalovirus exposure and HLA in healthy donors. About the study: An earlier analysis identified fewer than 130 million unique TCR beta sequences in about 179 million T cells.

Primers for the PCR totalled 60 Vbeta and 13 Jbeta. Assay: immunoSEQ multiplex PCR; the TCRdb copy retains only in-frame clones and omits some. The sample carries some 180,000 clones, roughly 67% recorded once. The J segment lost 0 bases and the V segment lost 6 bases, leaving 7 bases of the junction unmatched. Germline assignment: CDR1 MDHEN and CDR2 SYDVKM. The CDR3 length is 15 residues. A word on this clone: Its antigen is still unknown.

Study observations and caveats: The authors later found most CMV-associated TCR beta chains appeared HLA-restricted. Being productive about 90% or about 30% of the time was typical of most TCR beta V segments in an earlier analysis.

The chain employs TRBV28 and TRBJ2-7; 8 bases match TRBD1. The sequence was collected from a young woman in good health and CMV-seropositive. The sequenced sample consisted of PBMCs. This chain's CDR3 is CASSSGGESSYEQYF. CDR3 sequence (DNA): TGTGCCAGCAGCTCAGGGGGCGAGAGCTCCTACGAGCAGTACTTC.